The rows below give T cell receptor beta chains drawn from one sample of a study of T cell responses to AZD1222 COVID-19 vaccine. Assay used: immunoSEQ multiplex PCR; TCRdb lists only in-frame clones, some missing. The sample includes tens of thousands of clones, roughly 90% of them seen just once. The specimen was peripheral blood, collected on day 0 of AZD1222 vaccination. The receptors originated from an adult in good health. The CDR3 runs from the conserved cysteine through the conserved F or W. The order of the fields is D gene, J gene, V gene, clone size, CDR3 DNA, CDR3 protein. D genes are given only for firm matches. Clone sizes are given selectively: once, few, many, or a class where the clone is expanded.

.,TRBJ1-2,TRBV7-6,.,TGTGCCAGCAGCTTAGGACAGGACCCTAACTATGGCTACACCTTC,CASSLGQDPNYGYTF
.,TRBJ1-2,TRBV13,.,TGTGCCAGCAGCCGTTCGCGGGGCTTTAACTATGGCTACACCTTC,CASSRSRGFNYGYTF
.,TRBJ2-1,TRBV6-2/TRBV6-3,.,TGTGCCAGCAGTTATGAGCTCCGGGGGGACAGTGAGCAGTTCTTC,CASSYELRGDSEQFF
TRBD1,TRBJ2-7,TRBV19,few,TGTGCCAGTAGCCCACAGGGGTCCTACGAGCAGTACTTC,CASSPQGSYEQYF
.,TRBJ1-2,TRBV4-2,.,TGTGCCAGCAGCCAAGAAGCGCTAATCGGTGGCTACACCTTC,CASSQEALIGGYTF
.,TRBJ2-2,TRBV5-1,.,TGCGCCAGCAGCTTCTCTCCGGGCGGGGAGCTGTTTTTT,CASSFSPGGELFF
.,TRBJ2-3,TRBV2,.,TGTGCCAGCAGTGAAACAGATACGCAGTATTTT,CASSETDTQYF
.,TRBJ2-1,TRBV18,.,TGTGCCAGCTCCCTAGAAGGCGATGAGCAGTTCTTC,CASSLEGDEQFF
TRBD1,TRBJ2-7,TRBV3-1/TRBV3-2,few,TGTGCCAGCAGCCGGGACAGCTACGAGCAGTACTTC,CASSRDSYEQYF
.,TRBJ2-3,TRBV5-1,.,TGCGCCAGCTACCGGGACTCGATAACAGATACGCAGTATTTT,CASYRDSITDTQYF
.,TRBJ1-2,TRBV4-2,.,TGTGCCAGCAGCACGACTCAACATGGCTACACCTTC,CASSTTQHGYTF
TRBD1,TRBJ1-5,TRBV15,once,TGTGCCACCAGCAGGGGACAGGGACAGCCCCAGCATTTT,CATSRGQGQPQHF
.,TRBJ2-1,TRBV7-3,.,TGTGCCAGCAGTCCGGGTTCCTACAATGAGCAGTTCTTC,CASSPGSYNEQFF
.,TRBJ1-4,TRBV27,.,TGTGCCACCGCAGGCGCGGGCCTCACTAATGAAAAACTGTTTTTT,CATAGAGLTNEKLFF
.,TRBJ2-1,TRBV6-5,.,TGTGCCAGCATAGGAGGTGAAAATGAGCAGTTCTTC,CASIGGENEQFF
.,TRBJ1-2,TRBV2,.,TGTGCCAGCAGTGAACAGCACGGCTACACCTTC,CASSEQHGYTF
.,TRBJ2-2,TRBV18,once,TGTGCCAGCTCATCCGGGGGACCCTCGTTCGGGGAGCTGTTTTTT,CASSSGGPSFGELFF
.,TRBJ2-1,TRBV6-5,.,TGTGCCAGCAACCGCGACACCGGCTCCTACAATGAGCAGTTCTTC,CASNRDTGSYNEQFF
TRBD1,TRBJ1-4,TRBV9,.,TGTGCCAGCAGCGTAGCCCCCTCCGGGACAGGGAGTGAAAAACTGTTTTTT,CASSVAPSGTGSEKLFF
TRBD1,TRBJ1-4,TRBV6-1,.,TGTGCCAGCAGTGATCCCGGGACAGCAATTGAAAAACTGTTTTTT,CASSDPGTAIEKLFF
.,TRBJ2-7,TRBV6-2/TRBV6-3,.,TGTGCCAGCAGTTACCAACCTGCCAGCTCCTACGAGCAGTACTTC,CASSYQPASSYEQYF
.,TRBJ1-5,TRBV4-3,.,TGCGCCAGCAGCCAATCTAGCGACCGGGACGGGAATCAGCCCCAGCATTTT,CASSQSSDRDGNQPQHF
.,TRBJ1-3,TRBV18,.,TGTGCCAGCTCACCACAGGGTTACGGAAACACCATATATTTT,CASSPQGYGNTIYF
.,TRBJ1-2,TRBV2,.,TGTGCCAGCAGTGAAACCCCAAGGCTCTATGGCTACACCTTC,CASSETPRLYGYTF
TRBD1,TRBJ1-6,TRBV5-1,once,TGCGCCAGCAGCGTGGGACAGGGGGTCTATAATTCACCCCTCCACTTT,CASSVGQGVYNSPLHF
.,TRBJ1-6,TRBV11-2,.,TGTGCCAGCAGCTTATACGGTTCACCCCTCCACTTT,CASSLYGSPLHF
TRBD2,TRBJ2-1,TRBV4-2,.,TGTGCCAGCAGCCAAGATGATGGGCTAGCGGATACCTACAATGAGCAGTTCTTC,CASSQDDGLADTYNEQFF
TRBD1,TRBJ2-2,TRBV19,.,TGTGCCAGTAGTATAGAGACAGGGTCTACCGGGGAGCTGTTTTTT,CASSIETGSTGELFF
.,TRBJ2-5,TRBV3-1/TRBV3-2,.,TGTGCCAGCAGCCAAGGCTTGATTACCGGGCACCAGTACTTC,CASSQGLITGHQYF
.,TRBJ2-1,TRBV21-1,.,TGTGCCAGCAGCAAAGCCGGACGGGAGGGCGGGTATGAGCAGTTCTTC,CASSKAGREGGYEQFF